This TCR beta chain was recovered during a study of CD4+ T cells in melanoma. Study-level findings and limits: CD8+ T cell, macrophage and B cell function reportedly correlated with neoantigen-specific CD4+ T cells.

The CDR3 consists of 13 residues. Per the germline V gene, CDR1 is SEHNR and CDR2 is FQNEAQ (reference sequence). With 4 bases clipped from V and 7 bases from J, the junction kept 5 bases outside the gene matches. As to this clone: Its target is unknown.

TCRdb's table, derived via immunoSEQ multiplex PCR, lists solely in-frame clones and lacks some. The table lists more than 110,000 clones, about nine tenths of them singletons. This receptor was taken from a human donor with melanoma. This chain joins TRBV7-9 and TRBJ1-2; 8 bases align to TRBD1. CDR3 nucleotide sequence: TGTGCCAGCAGCTCACAGGGGGGAGTTGGCTACACCTTC. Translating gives CASSSQGGVGYTF.